A selection of T cell receptor beta chains follows, all from one sample in a study of cytomegalovirus exposure and HLA in healthy donors. The table came from immunoSEQ multiplex PCR; TCRdb's copy has only in-frame clones and leaves some out. This sample has 130,000 to 150,000 clones, with about 87% found just once. Source material: PBMCs. All receptors derive from a young man in good health and CMV-seropositive. CDR3s include the opening cysteine and the closing phenylalanine or tryptophan. D genes are given only for firm matches.

cdr3_aa j_call v_call d_call cdr3_length
CASSSQTANTEAFF TRBJ1-1 TRBV9 . 14
CASSRSGQGLNQPQHF TRBJ1-5 TRBV19 TRBD1 16
CASSEIQSEKLFF TRBJ1-4 TRBV10-2 . 13
CASSPGTSEDTQYF TRBJ2-3 TRBV6-4 TRBD2 14
CASSSTGQGNQPQHF TRBJ1-5 TRBV7-9 TRBD1 15
CASRYPQGNQPQHF TRBJ1-5 TRBV28 . 14
CASSLEGTGRTEAFF TRBJ1-1 TRBV7-2 TRBD1 15
CASSLSGRAYEQYF TRBJ2-7 TRBV6-1 TRBD2 14
CAWTPGKGSGNTIYF TRBJ1-3 TRBV30 . 15
CSVSRGPRGTEAFF TRBJ1-1 TRBV29-1 . 14
CASREGPNYGYTF TRBJ1-2 TRBV6-1 . 13
CASTQGGGHNEQFF TRBJ2-1 TRBV2 . 14
CASRRYTEAFF TRBJ1-1 TRBV28 . 11
CASSVVSGAGTQYF TRBJ2-3 TRBV9 TRBD2 14
CASSPPGTRGYGYTF TRBJ1-2 TRBV18 . 15
CASSLNSGQSYEQYF TRBJ2-7 TRBV7-2 . 15
CASSLTSGRKETQYF TRBJ2-5 TRBV4-1 TRBD2 15
CASSMVVGGSYEQYF TRBJ2-7 TRBV19 . 15
CASSPADYNEQFF TRBJ2-1 TRBV7-6 . 13
CASSPAQNTEAFF TRBJ1-1 TRBV18 . 13
CASSLGTLLAKNIQYF TRBJ2-4 TRBV7-2 . 16
CASSFPGMTSGANVLTF TRBJ2-6 TRBV28 . 17
CASSVRDSWYF TRBJ2-7 TRBV6-1 TRBD1 11
CAWSVNRETQYF TRBJ2-5 TRBV30 . 12
CASSFYSSGTGHNTGELFF TRBJ2-2 TRBV7-9 TRBD1 19
CASSVVTGKDNEQFF TRBJ2-1 TRBV9 . 15
CASSPTVSPDTQYF TRBJ2-3 TRBV7-9 . 14
CASSPLRDRRFSNEKLFF TRBJ1-4 TRBV28 TRBD1 18
CASSPFDRSGHYGYTF TRBJ1-2 TRBV27 . 16
CASSLGLAGGSTDTQYF TRBJ2-3 TRBV7-2 TRBD2 17
CASSPAGSSSYEQYF TRBJ2-7 TRBV18 . 15
CSGDRGGEKLFF TRBJ1-4 TRBV29-1 TRBD1 12
CAWSDLPGARPYTF TRBJ1-2 TRBV30 . 14
CASRAFSPLNTEAFF TRBJ1-1 TRBV6-5 . 15
CAWSPGGDTQYF TRBJ2-3 TRBV30 . 12
CASSQQGHPGNTIYF TRBJ1-3 TRBV4-1 . 15
CASSFTGQGEQYF TRBJ2-7 TRBV28 . 13
CASSDGGGRDTQYF TRBJ2-3 TRBV10-2 . 14
CASSLPGGSGNTIYF TRBJ1-3 TRBV28 TRBD1 15
CASSYRDFRSNEQFF TRBJ2-1 TRBV11-2 . 15
CASSVGPLRGNSGNTIYF TRBJ1-3 TRBV9 . 18
CASSLGRLYEQYF TRBJ2-7 TRBV5-6 . 13
CASSQGGLAGEYEQFF TRBJ2-1 TRBV4-1 TRBD2 16
CSVDESGAGNTIYF TRBJ1-3 TRBV29-1 . 14
CASSLETFLGQGGYTF TRBJ1-2 TRBV7-2 . 16
CASSESAILNTEAFF TRBJ1-1 TRBV25-1 . 15
CASSGSGSGFAGELFF TRBJ2-2 TRBV5-1 TRBD2 16
CASSLSGNMNTEAFF TRBJ1-1 TRBV5-1 . 15
CASSLDRGSYEQYF TRBJ2-7 TRBV7-3 TRBD1 14
CASSMRQGNEKLFF TRBJ1-4 TRBV19 . 14